This T cell receptor beta chain was observed in a study of siplizumab effects on memory and regulatory T cells. Using immunoSEQ multiplex PCR, the repertoire was profiled, and TCRdb retains in-frame clones only, with some absent. The table has around 26,000 clones, roughly 84% seen once. Germline V gene lookup returns CDR1 MDHEN and CDR2 SYDVKM. Between the trimmed V and J ends, which lost 3 bases and 0 bases, there was a span of 8 bases. The CDR3 extends over 15 amino acids. About this clone: What it binds is not known.

Findings and limits, study-wide: Relative to controls at less than 35%, mappable alloreactive CD4+ clones exhibited a mean Treg-derived proportion of less than 70% with siplizumab.

Sequencing was done on a sample of memory CD4+ T cells sorted from blood. J is TRBJ1-4 and V is TRBV28; possibly TRBD1 for D (5 bases). This TCR was recovered from a human donor in good health. DNA for the CDR3: TGTGCCAGCAGTTTGTCGGGGGCAACTAATGAAAAACTGTTTTTT. Protein product: CASSLSGATNEKLFF.